This is a list of T cell receptor beta chains from one sample in a study of cytomegalovirus exposure and HLA in healthy donors. Only in-frame clones appear in the TCRdb table, and some are missing; sequencing was by immunoSEQ multiplex PCR. The sample contains roughly 110,000 clones, about 76% of which appear only once. Input material: PBMCs. Receptors originate from a woman aged 45 to 65 in good health and CMV-seropositive. CDR3s include the opening cysteine and the closing phenylalanine or tryptophan. The order of the fields is J gene, CDR3 length, D gene, V gene, clone size, CDR3 DNA, CDR3 protein. D genes are given only for firm matches. Rows may omit the clone size; those that give it use once, few, many or a size class.

J gene: TRBJ2-1
CDR3 length: 20
D gene: NA
V gene: TRBV21-1
clone size: NA
CDR3 DNA: TGTGCCAGCAGCAAATTAAATGGACTAGCGGGGGCCCAAAGTATTAATGAGCAGTTCTTC
CDR3 protein: CASSKLNGLAGAQSINEQFF

J gene: TRBJ1-6
CDR3 length: 16
D gene: NA
V gene: TRBV7-9
clone size: NA
CDR3 DNA: TGTGCCAGCAGCCGAAACGAACCGGGACTAGCTAAGGGGCTCCACTTT
CDR3 protein: CASSRNEPGLAKGLHF

J gene: TRBJ1-1
CDR3 length: 14
D gene: NA
V gene: TRBV11-1
clone size: NA
CDR3 DNA: TGTGCCAGCACCTCATGGGGGGGGGACACTGAAGCTTTCTTT
CDR3 protein: CASTSWGGDTEAFF

J gene: TRBJ1-4
CDR3 length: 13
D gene: NA
V gene: TRBV30
clone size: NA
CDR3 DNA: TGTGCCTGGAGTAGGCAGGGTGGGGAAAAACTGTTTTTT
CDR3 protein: CAWSRQGGEKLFF

J gene: TRBJ2-7
CDR3 length: 12
D gene: NA
V gene: TRBV2
clone size: NA
CDR3 DNA: TGTGCCAGCAGTTCGTGGGGAGCCGAGCAGTACTTC
CDR3 protein: CASSSWGAEQYF

J gene: TRBJ1-4
CDR3 length: 17
D gene: NA
V gene: TRBV4-3
clone size: few
CDR3 DNA: TGCGCCAGCAGCCAAGATAGGCAGGGAGGCCTACTAGGAAAACTGTTTTTT
CDR3 protein: CASSQDRQGGLLGKLFF

J gene: TRBJ1-3
CDR3 length: 15
D gene: NA
V gene: TRBV2
clone size: NA
CDR3 DNA: TGTGCCAGCAGTGAAGAGGAGGGTTTTGGAAACACCATATATTTT
CDR3 protein: CASSEEEGFGNTIYF

J gene: TRBJ2-2
CDR3 length: 15
D gene: NA
V gene: TRBV7-3
clone size: NA
CDR3 DNA: TGTGCCAGCAGCTTCTTCGGGGGGAACACCGGGGAGCTGTTTTTT
CDR3 protein: CASSFFGGNTGELFF

J gene: TRBJ2-7
CDR3 length: 14
D gene: NA
V gene: TRBV6-5
clone size: NA
CDR3 DNA: TGTGCCAGCAGATGGAGGACTTTCGAAGACGAGCAGTACTTC
CDR3 protein: CASRWRTFEDEQYF

J gene: TRBJ1-3
CDR3 length: 15
D gene: NA
V gene: TRBV7-2
clone size: NA
CDR3 DNA: TGTGCCAGCAGCGCCCACCAAGAGTCCGGAAACACCATATATTTT
CDR3 protein: CASSAHQESGNTIYF

J gene: TRBJ1-2
CDR3 length: 14
D gene: TRBD1
V gene: TRBV6-5
clone size: few
CDR3 DNA: TGTGCCAGCAAGCGACAGGGGCCAGACTATGGCTACACCTTC
CDR3 protein: CASKRQGPDYGYTF

J gene: TRBJ2-1
CDR3 length: 17
D gene: TRBD2
V gene: TRBV7-9
clone size: NA
CDR3 DNA: TGTGCCAGCAGCTTAGCCGGACTAGCGGAGATCTGGGGGGGGCAGTTCTTC
CDR3 protein: CASSLAGLAEIWGGQFF

J gene: TRBJ1-2
CDR3 length: 12
D gene: NA
V gene: TRBV29-1
clone size: few
CDR3 DNA: TGCAGCGTGCGGGACGGCCCCTATGGCTACACCTTC
CDR3 protein: CSVRDGPYGYTF

J gene: TRBJ1-3
CDR3 length: 18
D gene: NA
V gene: TRBV9
clone size: NA
CDR3 DNA: TGTGCCAGCAGCGTACTGGATTACAGCCGACCCCTGGGAAACACCATATATTTT
CDR3 protein: CASSVLDYSRPLGNTIYF

J gene: TRBJ1-4
CDR3 length: 14
D gene: TRBD1
V gene: TRBV2
clone size: few
CDR3 DNA: TGTGCCAGCGCCCGGGACAGCTCTAATGAAAAACTGTTTTTT
CDR3 protein: CASARDSSNEKLFF

J gene: TRBJ1-2
CDR3 length: 15
D gene: NA
V gene: TRBV6-5
clone size: NA
CDR3 DNA: TGTGCCAGCAGTTACTCAACGGGGGCTAACTATGGCTACACCTTC
CDR3 protein: CASSYSTGANYGYTF

J gene: TRBJ2-1
CDR3 length: 18
D gene: TRBD2
V gene: TRBV7-9
clone size: NA
CDR3 DNA: TGTGCCAGCAGCCCCCTTGGCGGGGGAGACGGGTATGATAATGAGCAGTTCTTC
CDR3 protein: CASSPLGGGDGYDNEQFF

J gene: TRBJ1-5
CDR3 length: 15
D gene: TRBD1
V gene: TRBV28
clone size: few
CDR3 DNA: TGTGCCAGCAGTCCTGACAGGGTAAGCAATCAGCCCCAGCATTTT
CDR3 protein: CASSPDRVSNQPQHF

J gene: TRBJ1-3
CDR3 length: 13
D gene: NA
V gene: TRBV9
clone size: NA
CDR3 DNA: TGTGCCAGCAGCGTAGACGGGGGAAACACCATATATTTT
CDR3 protein: CASSVDGGNTIYF

J gene: TRBJ1-5
CDR3 length: 13
D gene: NA
V gene: TRBV11-2
clone size: once
CDR3 DNA: TGTGCCAGCAGCTTAGATTCCAGGCAGCCCCAGCATTTT
CDR3 protein: CASSLDSRQPQHF

J gene: TRBJ2-5
CDR3 length: 14
D gene: NA
V gene: TRBV7-3
clone size: once
CDR3 DNA: TGTGCCAGCAGCTTATACGGCGGTGAAGAGACCCAGTACTTC
CDR3 protein: CASSLYGGEETQYF

J gene: TRBJ1-2
CDR3 length: 14
D gene: NA
V gene: TRBV6-5
clone size: once
CDR3 DNA: TGTGCCAGCATCTATAGGAGATCTAACTATGGCTACACCTTC
CDR3 protein: CASIYRRSNYGYTF

J gene: TRBJ2-1
CDR3 length: 13
D gene: TRBD1
V gene: TRBV30
clone size: NA
CDR3 DNA: TGTGCCTGGAACCCCGGACAGGGAAATGAGCAGTTCTTC
CDR3 protein: CAWNPGQGNEQFF

J gene: TRBJ1-2
CDR3 length: 12
D gene: NA
V gene: TRBV6-5
clone size: NA
CDR3 DNA: TGTGCCAGCAGTTCACCCGGTAATGGCTACACCTTC
CDR3 protein: CASSSPGNGYTF

J gene: TRBJ2-3
CDR3 length: 17
D gene: TRBD2
V gene: TRBV4-1
clone size: NA
CDR3 DNA: TGCGCCAGCAGCCAAGATTCGGGACGGGGGGGCACAGATACGCAGTATTTT
CDR3 protein: CASSQDSGRGGTDTQYF

J gene: TRBJ1-2
CDR3 length: 16
D gene: TRBD1
V gene: TRBV7-2
clone size: NA
CDR3 DNA: TGTGCCAGCAGCTTCCGAACAGGGGGCATTAGGGATGGCTACACCTTC
CDR3 protein: CASSFRTGGIRDGYTF